Below, one T cell receptor (beta chain) is given with its context. Separation from the roughly 700-subject first cohort characterized the roughly 110-subject validation cohort, to which the donors belonged. This table comes from immunoSEQ multiplex PCR, and its TCRdb copy is limited to in-frame clones, with some not included. The sample shows roughly 270,000 clones, around nine tenths of them seen only once. Germline-derived CDR1 and CDR2 are SNHLY and FYNNEI. This CDR3 is 15 amino acids long. With V trimmed by 6 bases and J by 1 base, 5 bases remained unmatched. These data originate in a study of cytomegalovirus exposure and HLA in healthy donors.

The sequence came from a woman aged 18-29 years in good health and CMV-seronegative. Sequences were obtained from PBMCs. This chain links TRBV2 with TRBJ1-1; 10 bases agree with TRBD1. The CDR3 DNA reads as TGTGCCAGCAGAGAGAGACAGGGGGCGAACACTGAAGCTTTCTTT. Translation gives CASRERQGANTEAFF. The full variable domain, rest sourced from reference TRBV2 and TRBJ1-1, is EPEVTQTPSHQVTQMGQEVILRCVPISNHLYFYWYRQILGQKVEFLVSFYNNEISEKSEIFDDQFSVERPDGSNFTLKIRSTKLEDSAMYFCASRERQGANTEAFFGQGTRLTVV.